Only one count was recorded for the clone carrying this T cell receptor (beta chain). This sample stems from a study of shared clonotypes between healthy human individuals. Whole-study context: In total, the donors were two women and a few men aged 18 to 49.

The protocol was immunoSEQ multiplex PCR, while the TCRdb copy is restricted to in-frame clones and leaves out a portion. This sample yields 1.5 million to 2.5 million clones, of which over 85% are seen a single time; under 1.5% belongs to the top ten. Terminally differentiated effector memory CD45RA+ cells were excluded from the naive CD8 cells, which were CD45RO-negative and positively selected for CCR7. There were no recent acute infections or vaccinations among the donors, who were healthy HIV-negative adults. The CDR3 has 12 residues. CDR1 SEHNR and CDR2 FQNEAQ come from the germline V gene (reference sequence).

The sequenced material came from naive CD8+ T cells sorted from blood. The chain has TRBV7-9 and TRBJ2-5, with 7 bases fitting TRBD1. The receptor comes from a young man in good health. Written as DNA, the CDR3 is TGTGCAGTCGGGACAGTGGGAGAGACCCAGTACTTC. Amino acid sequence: CAVGTVGETQYF.